Below, one TCR beta chain is given with its context. The target antigen is unknown. A much larger clone lies a single base off, so this may be a read error. The memory fraction was CD4+CD45RO+CD25- cells. Semi-nested PCR with Nested Universal Primer A followed constant-region reverse priming of full-length variable regions. Each CDR3 protein is one row after TCRdb ran MiXCR on the 5' RACE reads. The profile shows some 64,000 distinct CDR3 sequences, about 20% of them singletons. General study findings and limits: Larger-cohort validation covered only one TCR beta V-J rearrangement. Tumor Tregs overlapped most with tumor, then blood, naive CD4+ cells.

The CDR3 contains 15 residues. Germline V CDR1 and CDR2: SGHRS, YFSETQ. What was sequenced was memory CD4+ T cells sorted from a lymph node. The subset here: memory CD4+ T cells, CD4+CD45RO+CD25-. The rearrangement joins TRBV5-1 to TRBJ2-1; D ambiguous. The clonotype originates from a female donor with breast cancer. This CDR3 reads CARSLAVATYNEQFF. The CDR3 DNA reads TGCGCCCGCAGCTTGGCGGTAGCTACATACAATGAGCAGTTCTTC.